A selection of T cell receptor beta chains follows, all from one sample in a study of neurological immune-mediated disorders. MiXCR, applied by TCRdb to the 5' RACE reads, yields one record per CDR3 protein. The repertoire holds tens of thousands of distinct CDR3 sequences, with 5.2% as singletons. The specimen was PBMCs. The receptors here all came from a human donor with multiple sclerosis. The donor label of this sample is uncertain. Each CDR3 is given with its conserved first and last residue. A D gene is named only where the DNA matches it firmly. Rows may omit the clone size; those that give it use once, few, many or a size class.

TRBJ2-7 | . | TRBD2 | TRBV11-2 | CASSFRTSGSYEQYF | TGTGCCAGCAGCTTTCGGACTAGCGGCTCCTACGAGCAGTACTTC
TRBJ1-1 | many | . | TRBV29-1 | CSVGFPGGEAFF | TGCAGCGTTGGGTTCCCCGGGGGTGAAGCTTTCTTT
TRBJ2-1 | many | . | TRBV10-3 | CAISDALENEQFF | TGTGCCATCAGTGACGCCCTTGAAAATGAGCAGTTCTTC
TRBJ2-1 | many | TRBD2 | TRBV2 | CASSEALAGTNEQFF | TGTGCCAGCTCCGAGGCCCTAGCGGGGACCAATGAGCAGTTCTTC
TRBJ2-7 | many | TRBD1 | TRBV4-1 | CASSFRDSSSYEQYF | TGCGCCAGCAGCTTCCGGGACAGCAGCTCCTACGAGCAGTACTTC
TRBJ2-1 | . | . | TRBV5-6 | CASSHRQLNEQFF | TGTGCCAGCAGCCACCGACAACTCAATGAGCAGTTCTTC
TRBJ1-1 | many | . | TRBV10-3 | CAIGDTLSGTEAFF | TGTGCCATCGGCGACACCCTTTCGGGCACTGAAGCTTTCTTT
TRBJ2-5 | . | TRBD1 | TRBV29-1 | CSVERDRGETQYF | TGCAGCGTTGAGCGGGACAGGGGGGAGACCCAGTACTTC
TRBJ2-3 | many | . | TRBV20-1 | CSARGSGVGVTDTQYF | TGCAGTGCTAGAGGCTCCGGGGTTGGAGTCACAGATACGCAGTATTTT
TRBJ1-1 | many | TRBD1 | TRBV5-1 | CASSVDRGTEAFF | TGCGCCAGCAGCGTAGACAGGGGTACTGAAGCTTTCTTT
TRBJ2-7 | many | . | TRBV5-6 | CASSFISFASYEQYF | TGTGCCAGCAGCTTTATAAGTTTCGCTTCCTACGAGCAGTACTTC
TRBJ2-5 | many | . | TRBV4-1 | CASSQPTGKETQYF | TGCGCCAGCAGCCAACCGACGGGAAAAGAGACCCAGTACTTC
TRBJ2-5 | many | . | TRBV5-1 | CASSLAPGQETQYF | TGCGCCAGCAGCTTGGCCCCAGGGCAAGAGACCCAGTACTTC
TRBJ2-1 | . | . | TRBV27 | CASSPTGGEDEQFF | TGTGCCAGCAGTCCTACAGGGGGGGAGGATGAGCAGTTCTTC
TRBJ2-2 | many | . | TRBV24-1 | CATMEDNTGELFF | TGTGCCACCATGGAGGACAACACCGGGGAGCTGTTTTTT
TRBJ1-2 | many | . | TRBV7-2 | CASSSRTDPGYTF | TGTGCCAGCAGCTCCCGGACAGATCCTGGCTACACCTTC
TRBJ1-3 | many | TRBD1 | TRBV3-1 | CASSPRGQENTIYF | TGTGCCAGCAGTCCCAGGGGGCAAGAAAACACCATATATTTT
TRBJ2-3 | many | . | TRBV7-2 | CASSLAWSDTQYF | TGTGCCAGCAGCTTAGCGTGGTCAGATACGCAGTATTTT
TRBJ2-3 | many | . | TRBV20-1 | CSAVEGTDTQYF | TGCAGTGCTGTCGAGGGTACAGATACGCAGTATTTT
TRBJ1-3 | many | . | TRBV6-6 | CASRNPSTVSGNTIYF | TGTGCCAGCAGAAACCCCTCGACGGTCTCTGGAAACACCATATATTTT
TRBJ1-2 | few | TRBD1 | TRBV27 | CASTKRQGGSYGYTF | TGTGCCAGCACCAAGCGACAGGGCGGATCCTATGGCTACACCTTC
TRBJ2-7 | many | . | TRBV10-2 | CASGPVNEQYF | TGCGCCAGCGGACCAGTTAACGAGCAGTACTTC
TRBJ2-3 | many | TRBD2 | TRBV6-2/TRBV6-3 | CASSWLAGSSTDTQYF | TGTGCCAGCAGTTGGCTAGCGGGGAGTAGCACAGATACGCAGTATTTT
TRBJ2-1 | many | TRBD2 | TRBV5-1 | CASSPGVAGGNEQFF | TGCGCCAGCAGCCCCGGGGTAGCGGGGGGAAATGAGCAGTTCTTC
TRBJ1-5 | many | . | TRBV6-1 | CASSEYKGYQPQHF | TGTGCCAGCAGTGAATATAAGGGGTATCAGCCCCAGCATTTT
TRBJ2-1 | many | . | TRBV5-5 | CASSLGQGEGEQFF | TGTGCCAGCAGCTTGGGCCAGGGTGAGGGTGAGCAGTTCTTC
TRBJ2-7 | few | . | TRBV20-1 | CSASINRDIRTYEQYF | TGCAGTGCTTCAATCAACCGGGACATTAGGACCTACGAGCAGTACTTC
TRBJ1-6 | many | . | TRBV5-1 | CASSAGTALGSPLHF | TGCGCCAGCAGCGCGGGGACGGCCTTAGGCTCACCCCTCCACTTT
TRBJ1-4 | many | . | TRBV7-9 | CASSLAGTNEKLFF | TGTGCCAGCAGCTTAGCGGGAACTAATGAAAAACTGTTTTTT
TRBJ2-2 | many | . | TRBV3-1 | CASSQFTGSGELFF | TGTGCCAGCAGCCAATTTACAGGGTCCGGGGAGCTGTTTTTT
TRBJ1-3 | many | . | TRBV10-3 | CAISEGRLVTGNTIYF | TGTGCCATCAGTGAAGGCAGGCTAGTAACTGGAAACACCATATATTTT
TRBJ2-7 | many | TRBD2 | TRBV10-2 | CASSEWTSLGFEQYF | TGCGCCAGCAGTGAATGGACTAGCTTGGGGTTCGAGCAGTACTTC
TRBJ1-3 | many | . | TRBV20-1 | CSASRGSSGNTIYF | TGCAGTGCTAGCCGGGGGTCCTCTGGAAACACCATATATTTT
TRBJ1-5 | many | . | TRBV3-1 | CASSPLPLQGNQPQHF | TGTGCCAGCAGCCCGCTGCCACTTCAGGGTAATCAGCCCCAGCATTTT
TRBJ1-2 | many | . | TRBV7-2 | CASSLPGRGAPGGYTF | TGTGCCAGCAGCTTACCGGGGAGGGGGGCGCCGGGAGGCTACACCTTC
TRBJ1-5 | many | . | TRBV5-5 | CASSLFHYSNQPQHF | TGTGCCAGCAGCTTGTTTCACTATAGCAATCAGCCCCAGCATTTT
TRBJ2-7 | many | TRBD1 | TRBV19 | CASSGQGAVIGNEQYF | TGTGCCAGTAGTGGACAGGGGGCTGTTATTGGGAACGAGCAGTACTTC
TRBJ2-2 | many | . | TRBV11-2 | CASSPVLNTGELFF | TGTGCCAGCAGCCCTGTCCTGAACACCGGGGAGCTGTTTTTT
TRBJ1-1 | many | . | TRBV5-1 | CASSLDRSRVVRNTEAFF | TGCGCCAGCAGCTTGGATCGGTCCCGAGTTGTGAGGAACACTGAAGCTTTCTTT
TRBJ2-5 | many | TRBD1 | TRBV29-1 | CSVEWGDRETQYF | TGCAGCGTTGAATGGGGGGACAGGGAGACCCAGTACTTC
TRBJ1-1 | . | . | TRBV20-1 | CSARGGRVPTEAFF | TGCAGTGCTAGAGGGGGCAGGGTGCCCACTGAAGCTTTCTTT
TRBJ2-3 | many | . | TRBV3-1 | CASSQRADGGTDTQYF | TGTGCCAGCAGCCAGCGGGCTGACGGGGGCACAGATACGCAGTATTTT
TRBJ1-2 | many | TRBD1 | TRBV20-1 | CSAPGTGLGGYTF | TGCAGTGCGCCCGGGACAGGGTTAGGAGGCTACACCTTC
TRBJ2-7 | . | . | TRBV7-9 | CASSNYEQYF | TGTGCCAGCAGTAACTACGAGCAGTACTTC
TRBJ1-2 | many | TRBD1 | TRBV6-5 | CASSYGRGLDGYTF | TGTGCCAGCAGTTACGGCAGGGGGCTAGATGGCTACACCTTC
TRBJ1-2 | few | . | TRBV11-2 | CASSPGRALYGYTF | TGTGCCAGCAGCCCAGGACGGGCCCTCTATGGCTACACCTTC
TRBJ2-3 | many | . | TRBV5-1 | CASSPSGTDTQYF | TGCGCCAGCAGCCCTAGCGGCACAGATACGCAGTATTTT
TRBJ2-6 | many | TRBD1 | TRBV18 | CASSPRTGNSGANVLTF | TGTGCCAGCTCACCAAGGACAGGCAACTCTGGGGCCAACGTCCTGACTTTC
TRBJ2-4 | . | . | TRBV2 | CASSPSPGIIQYF | TGTGCCAGCAGCCCCAGCCCTGGGATCATTCAGTACTTC
TRBJ2-1 | many | . | TRBV5-1 | CASSLSAGTNEQFF | TGCGCCAGCAGCTTGTCGGCAGGAACCAATGAGCAGTTCTTC
TRBJ2-7 | many | . | TRBV20-1 | CSAGGETYEQYF | TGCAGTGCTGGCGGCGAAACCTACGAGCAGTACTTC
TRBJ2-1 | many | . | TRBV3-1 | CASSHSGMGYNEQFF | TGTGCCAGCAGCCATTCAGGGATGGGTTACAATGAGCAGTTCTTC
TRBJ1-6 | many | TRBD1 | TRBV25-1 | CASSASFQGAYSPLHF | TGTGCCAGCAGTGCCTCGTTCCAGGGGGCCTATTCACCCCTCCACTTT
TRBJ1-5 | many | . | TRBV6-5 | CASSYSRGGNQPQHF | TGTGCCAGCAGTTACTCCCGGGGTGGCAATCAGCCCCAGCATTTT